This record concerns one TCR beta chain sequence. The ends lost 6 bases at V and 4 bases at J; junction bases unmatched: 1. Germline CDR1 is MNHNY and CDR2 is SVGAGI (reference sequence). The CDR3 has 13 residues. These data are taken from a study of cytomegalovirus exposure and HLA in healthy donors. PCR used 60 Vbeta primers and 13 Jbeta primers. In the authors' workflow: It was a later analysis that counted tens of millions of unique TCR beta chains, of which around 11 million were shared. Sequencing used immunoSEQ multiplex PCR; TCRdb keeps in-frame clones, though not all of them. That table gives V, J and clone size, and the DNA gave D and trimming. The repertoire table contains under 50,000 clones.

Sequenced: PBMCs. The sequence came from a male donor in good health and CMV-seronegative. V usage is TRBV6-6 and J usage is TRBJ1-5, with TRBD1 matching over 9 bases. The DNA for the CDR3 is TGTGCCAGCAGGGGGACAGGGAATCAGCCCCAGCATTTT. Residues: CASRGTGNQPQHF.